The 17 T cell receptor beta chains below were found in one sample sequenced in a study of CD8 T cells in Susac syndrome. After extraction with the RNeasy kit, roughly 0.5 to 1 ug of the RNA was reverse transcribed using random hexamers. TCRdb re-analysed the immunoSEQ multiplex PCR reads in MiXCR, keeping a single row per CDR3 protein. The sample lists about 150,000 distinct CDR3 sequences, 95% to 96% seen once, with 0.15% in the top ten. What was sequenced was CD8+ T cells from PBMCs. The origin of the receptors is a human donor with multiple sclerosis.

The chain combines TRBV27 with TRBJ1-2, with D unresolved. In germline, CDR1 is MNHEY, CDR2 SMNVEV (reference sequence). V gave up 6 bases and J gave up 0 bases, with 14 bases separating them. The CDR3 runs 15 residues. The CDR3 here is CASRIRAETNYGYTF. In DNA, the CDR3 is TGTGCCAGCAGGATAAGGGCAGAAACTAACTATGGCTACACCTTC.

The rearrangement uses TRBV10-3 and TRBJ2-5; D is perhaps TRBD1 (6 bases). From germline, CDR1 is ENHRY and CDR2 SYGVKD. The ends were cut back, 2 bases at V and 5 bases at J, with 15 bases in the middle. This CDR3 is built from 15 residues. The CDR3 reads CAISEEYRVSETQYF. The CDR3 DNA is TGTGCCATCAGTGAGGAGTACAGGGTGTCTGAGACCCAGTACTTC.

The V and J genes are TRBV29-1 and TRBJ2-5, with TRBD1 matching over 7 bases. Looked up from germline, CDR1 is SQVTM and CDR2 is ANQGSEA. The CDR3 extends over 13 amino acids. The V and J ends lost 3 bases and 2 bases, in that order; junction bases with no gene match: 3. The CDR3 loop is CSVDGRGQETQYF. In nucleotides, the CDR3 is TGCAGCGTTGATGGCAGGGGGCAAGAGACCCAGTACTTC.

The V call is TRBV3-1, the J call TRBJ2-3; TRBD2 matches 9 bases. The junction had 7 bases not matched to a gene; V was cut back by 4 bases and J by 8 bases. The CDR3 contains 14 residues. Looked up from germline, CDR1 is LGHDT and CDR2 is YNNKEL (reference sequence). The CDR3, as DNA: TGTGCCAGCAGCCCCACGCAAGCGGGAGGTACGCAGTATTTT. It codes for CASSPTQAGGTQYF.

In nucleotides, the CDR3 is TGTGCCAGCAGCTTAGTACCTCTTACAGATACGCAGTATTTT. Amino acid sequence: CASSLVPLTDTQYF. The genes are TRBV11-2 and TRBJ2-3; D is unresolved. The germline V and J ends were trimmed by 1 base and 3 bases, with 8 bases remaining between them. Germline CDR1 and CDR2: SGHAT and FQNNGV. The length of the CDR3 is 14 residues.

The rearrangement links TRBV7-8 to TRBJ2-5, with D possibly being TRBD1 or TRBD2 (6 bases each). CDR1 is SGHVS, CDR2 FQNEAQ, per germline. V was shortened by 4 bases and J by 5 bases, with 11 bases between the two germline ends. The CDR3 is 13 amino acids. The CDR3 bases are TGTGCCAGCAGCTACACGGGGGCGGAGACCCAGTACTTC. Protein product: CASSYTGAETQYF.

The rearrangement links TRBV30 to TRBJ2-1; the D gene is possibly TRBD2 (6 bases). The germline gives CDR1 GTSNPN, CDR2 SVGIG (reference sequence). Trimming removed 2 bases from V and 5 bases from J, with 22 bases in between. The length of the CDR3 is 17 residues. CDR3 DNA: TGTGCCTGGAGTTCCAACCTCCGGGACTCTGACCACAATGAGCAGTTCTTC. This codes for CAWSSNLRDSDHNEQFF.

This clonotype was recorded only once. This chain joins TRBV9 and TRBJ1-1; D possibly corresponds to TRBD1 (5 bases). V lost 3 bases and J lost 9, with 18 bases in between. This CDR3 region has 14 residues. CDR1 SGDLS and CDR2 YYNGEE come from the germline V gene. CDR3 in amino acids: CASSGGENRLKAFF. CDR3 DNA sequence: TGTGCCAGCAGCGGGGGGGAAAACCGCCTTAAAGCTTTCTTT.

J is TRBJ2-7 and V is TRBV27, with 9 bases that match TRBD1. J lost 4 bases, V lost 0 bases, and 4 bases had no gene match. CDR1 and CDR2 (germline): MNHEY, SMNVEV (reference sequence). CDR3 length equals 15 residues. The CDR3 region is CASSLSGTGTYEQYF. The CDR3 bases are TGTGCCAGCAGTTTATCCGGGACAGGGACGTACGAGCAGTACTTC.

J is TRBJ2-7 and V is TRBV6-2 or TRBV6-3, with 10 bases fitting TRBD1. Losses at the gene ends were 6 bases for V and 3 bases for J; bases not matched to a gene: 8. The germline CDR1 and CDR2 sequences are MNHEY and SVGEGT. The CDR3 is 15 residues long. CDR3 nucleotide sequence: TGTGCCAGCAGACCCGGGACAGGGGCCGTCTACGAGCAGTACTTC. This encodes CASRPGTGAVYEQYF.

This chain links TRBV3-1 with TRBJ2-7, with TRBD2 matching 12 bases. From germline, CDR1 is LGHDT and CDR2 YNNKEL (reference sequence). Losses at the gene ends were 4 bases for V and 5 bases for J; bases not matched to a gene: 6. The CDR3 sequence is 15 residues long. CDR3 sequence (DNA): TGTGCCAGCAGCCCAGCAGGACTAGCGGGGAACGAGCAGTACTTC. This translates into CASSPAGLAGNEQYF.

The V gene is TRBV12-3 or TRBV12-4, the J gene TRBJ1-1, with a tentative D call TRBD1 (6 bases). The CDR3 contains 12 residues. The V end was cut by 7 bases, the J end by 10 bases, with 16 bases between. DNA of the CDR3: TGTGCCAGCACTCCAGAGGGACAAAGAGCTTTCTTT. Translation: CASTPEGQRAFF.

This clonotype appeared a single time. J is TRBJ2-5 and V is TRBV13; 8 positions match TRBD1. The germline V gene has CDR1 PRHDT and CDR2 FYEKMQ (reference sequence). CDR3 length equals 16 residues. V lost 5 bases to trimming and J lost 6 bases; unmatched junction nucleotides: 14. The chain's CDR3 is CASSLQRTGPRQTQYF. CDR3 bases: TGTGCCAGCAGCCTGCAAAGGACAGGGCCAAGGCAGACCCAGTACTTC. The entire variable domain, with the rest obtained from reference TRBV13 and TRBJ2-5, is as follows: AAGVIQSPRHLIKEKRETATLKCYPIPRHDTVYWYQQGPGQDPQFLISFYEKMQSDKGSIPDRFSAQQFSDYHSELNMSSLELGDSALYFCASSLQRTGPRQTQYFGPGTRLLVL.

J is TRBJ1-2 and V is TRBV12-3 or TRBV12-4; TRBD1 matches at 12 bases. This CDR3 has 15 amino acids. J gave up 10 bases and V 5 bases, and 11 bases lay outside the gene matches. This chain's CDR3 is CASSVTGTGGADYTF. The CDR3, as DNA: TGTGCCAGCAGTGTAACCGGGACAGGGGGCGCTGACTACACCTTC.

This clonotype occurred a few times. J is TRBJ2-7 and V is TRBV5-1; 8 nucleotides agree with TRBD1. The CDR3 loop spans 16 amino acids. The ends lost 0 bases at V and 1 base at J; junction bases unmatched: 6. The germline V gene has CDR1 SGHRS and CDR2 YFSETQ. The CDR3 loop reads CASSLERTGYSYEQYF. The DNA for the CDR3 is TGCGCCAGCAGCTTGGAAAGGACAGGGTATTCCTACGAGCAGTACTTC.

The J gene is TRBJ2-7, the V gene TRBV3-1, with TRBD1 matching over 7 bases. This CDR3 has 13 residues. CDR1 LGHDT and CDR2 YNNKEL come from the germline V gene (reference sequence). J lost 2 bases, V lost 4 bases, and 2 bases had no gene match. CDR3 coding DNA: TGTGCCAGCAGCCGGGACAGTACCTACGAGCAGTACTTC. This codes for CASSRDSTYEQYF.

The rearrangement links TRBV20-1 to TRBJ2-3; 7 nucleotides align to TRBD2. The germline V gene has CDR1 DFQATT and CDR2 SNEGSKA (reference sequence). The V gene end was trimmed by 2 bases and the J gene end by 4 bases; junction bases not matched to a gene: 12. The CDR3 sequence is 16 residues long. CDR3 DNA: TGCAGTGCTAGAAACCGACTAGCAGCGTATCCAGATACGCAGTATTTT. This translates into CSARNRLAAYPDTQYF.